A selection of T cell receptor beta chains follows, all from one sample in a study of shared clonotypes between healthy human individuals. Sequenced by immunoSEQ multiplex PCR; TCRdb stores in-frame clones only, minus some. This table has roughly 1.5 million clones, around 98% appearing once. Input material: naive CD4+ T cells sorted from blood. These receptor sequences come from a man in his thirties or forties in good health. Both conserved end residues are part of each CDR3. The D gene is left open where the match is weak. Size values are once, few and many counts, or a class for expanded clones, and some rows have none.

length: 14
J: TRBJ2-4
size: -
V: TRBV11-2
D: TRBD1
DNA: TGTGCCAGCAGGAGGACAGGGTCCAAAAACATTCAGTACTTC
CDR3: CASRRTGSKNIQYF

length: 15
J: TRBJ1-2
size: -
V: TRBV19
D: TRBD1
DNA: TGTGCCAGTAGTATAGATAGGACAGGCCTCCGTGGCTACACCTTC
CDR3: CASSIDRTGLRGYTF

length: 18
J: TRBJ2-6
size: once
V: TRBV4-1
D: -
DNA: TGCGCCAGCAGCCAAGATCTGGGGAACAGGGCCGGGGCCAACGTCCTGACTTTC
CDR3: CASSQDLGNRAGANVLTF

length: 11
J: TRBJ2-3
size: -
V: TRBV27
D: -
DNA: TGTGCCAGCAGTGTCCTCGATACGCAGTATTTT
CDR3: CASSVLDTQYF

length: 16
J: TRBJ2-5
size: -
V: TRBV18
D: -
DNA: TGTGCCAGCTCACCACTTACAGGGTCCGGTAGGGAGACCCAGTACTTC
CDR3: CASSPLTGSGRETQYF

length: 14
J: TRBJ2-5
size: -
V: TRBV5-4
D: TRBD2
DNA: TGTGCCAGCAGCTTGGGAGAACTAGCGGGATCCCAGTACTTC
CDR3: CASSLGELAGSQYF

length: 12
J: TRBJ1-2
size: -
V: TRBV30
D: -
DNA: TGTGCCTGGCAGGGATTTGCTGGTGGCTACACCTTC
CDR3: CAWQGFAGGYTF

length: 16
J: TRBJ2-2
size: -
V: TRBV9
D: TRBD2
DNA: TGTGCCAGCAGCGTAGCAGGACTAGCGTTCGCCGGGGAGCTGTTTTTT
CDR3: CASSVAGLAFAGELFF

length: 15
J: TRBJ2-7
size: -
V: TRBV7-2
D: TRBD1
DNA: TGTGCCAGCAGAAACACCGGGACAGGGCCCTACGAGCAGTACTTC
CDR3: CASRNTGTGPYEQYF

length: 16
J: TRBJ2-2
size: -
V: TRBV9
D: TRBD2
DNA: TGTGCCAGTGGCCCCCTGACTAGCCGTCACGGCGGGGAGCTGTTTTTT
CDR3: CASGPLTSRHGGELFF

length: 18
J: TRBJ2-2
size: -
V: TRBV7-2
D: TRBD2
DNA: TGTGCCAGCAGCTCTGGACTAGCGGGGTATACGAACACCGGGGAGCTGTTTTTT
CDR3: CASSSGLAGYTNTGELFF

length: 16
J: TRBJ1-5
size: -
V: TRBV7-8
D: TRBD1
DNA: TGTGCCAGCAGCTTGAGGACAGGGCTTAGCAATCAGCCCCAGCATTTT
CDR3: CASSLRTGLSNQPQHF

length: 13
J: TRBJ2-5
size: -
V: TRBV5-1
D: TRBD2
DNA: TGCGCCAGCAGCTTGTGGGAGGGTCAGACCCAGTACTTC
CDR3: CASSLWEGQTQYF

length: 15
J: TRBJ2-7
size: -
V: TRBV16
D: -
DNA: TGTGCCAGCAGCTCCCCCCACGTCCCTATGACCGAGCAGTACTTC
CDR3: CASSSPHVPMTEQYF

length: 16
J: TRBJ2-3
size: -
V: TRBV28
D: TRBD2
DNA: TGTGCCAGCAACACCCTAGCGGGAGGCGAGACAGATACGCAGTATTTT
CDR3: CASNTLAGGETDTQYF

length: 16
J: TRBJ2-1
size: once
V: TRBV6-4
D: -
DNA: TGTGCCAGCAGCGCAATTGGGGGCTCCCTTCGCAATGAGCAGTTCTTC
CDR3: CASSAIGGSLRNEQFF

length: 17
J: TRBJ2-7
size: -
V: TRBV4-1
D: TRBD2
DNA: TGCGCCAGCAGCCAAGGGCTAGCGGGGCCGAGCTCCTACGAGCAGTACTTC
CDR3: CASSQGLAGPSSYEQYF

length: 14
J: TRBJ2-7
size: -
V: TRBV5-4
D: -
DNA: TGTGCCAGCAGCTTGTTCAGAACGAGCGACGAGCAGTACTTC
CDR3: CASSLFRTSDEQYF

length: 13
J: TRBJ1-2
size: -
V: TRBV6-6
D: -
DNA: TGTGCCAGCAGTTACAGGCAGGGACAAGGCTACACCTTC
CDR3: CASSYRQGQGYTF

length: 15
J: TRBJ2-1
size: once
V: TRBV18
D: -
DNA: TGTGCCAGCTCACTCGCCGGGACTTACAACAATGAGCAGTTCTTC
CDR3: CASSLAGTYNNEQFF

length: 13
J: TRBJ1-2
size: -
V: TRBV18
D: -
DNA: TGTGCCAGCTCACCAGTGGAGGCTTATGGCTACACCTTC
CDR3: CASSPVEAYGYTF

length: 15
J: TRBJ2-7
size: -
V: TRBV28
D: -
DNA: TGTGCCAGCAGTTTGCGTAGCGTAACGATCTACGAGCAGTACTTC
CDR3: CASSLRSVTIYEQYF

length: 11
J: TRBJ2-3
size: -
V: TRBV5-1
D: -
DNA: TGCGCCAGCAGCTCTGAAGGTACGCAGTATTTT
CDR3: CASSSEGTQYF

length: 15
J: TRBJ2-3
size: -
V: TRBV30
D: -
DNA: TGTGCCTGGAGTGTACTAGCTTCTAGCACAGATACGCAGTATTTT
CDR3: CAWSVLASSTDTQYF

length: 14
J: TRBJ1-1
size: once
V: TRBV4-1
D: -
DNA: TGCGCCAGCAGCCGAATGGACACGAACACTGAAGCTTTCTTT
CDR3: CASSRMDTNTEAFF

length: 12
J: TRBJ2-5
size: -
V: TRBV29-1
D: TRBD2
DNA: TGCAGCGTTGAATCGGGGGGGGAGACCCAGTACTTC
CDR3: CSVESGGETQYF

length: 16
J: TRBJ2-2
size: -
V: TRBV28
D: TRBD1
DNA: TGTGCCAGCCCCCCAAGCGGGACAGGGATGTCCGGGGAGCTGTTTTTT
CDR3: CASPPSGTGMSGELFF

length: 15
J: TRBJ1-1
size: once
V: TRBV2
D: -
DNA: TGTGCCAGCAGTCGACCAGGGGAGGTGAACACTGAAGCTTTCTTT
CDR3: CASSRPGEVNTEAFF

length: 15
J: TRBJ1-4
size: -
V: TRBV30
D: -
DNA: TGTGCCTATAGCAGGCCCCCAGCAACTAATGAAAAACTGTTTTTT
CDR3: CAYSRPPATNEKLFF

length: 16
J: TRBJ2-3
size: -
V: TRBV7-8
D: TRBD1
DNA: TGTGCCAGCAGCTCCACAGGGGGGCCCGGGGGCGATACGCAGTATTTT
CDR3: CASSSTGGPGGDTQYF

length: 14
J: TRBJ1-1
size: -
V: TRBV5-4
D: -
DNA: TGTGCCAGCAGCCACAGTCGGCAGAACACTGAAGCTTTCTTT
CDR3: CASSHSRQNTEAFF

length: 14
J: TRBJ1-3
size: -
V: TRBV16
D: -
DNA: TGTGCCAGCAGCCAAGATAACTCTGGAAACACCATATATTTT
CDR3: CASSQDNSGNTIYF

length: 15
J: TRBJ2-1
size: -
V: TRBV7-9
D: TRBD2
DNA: TGTGCCAGCAGCCGACTAGCGGGAGGGCCGGATGAGCAGTTCTTC
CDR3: CASSRLAGGPDEQFF

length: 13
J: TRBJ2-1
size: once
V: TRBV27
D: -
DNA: TGTGCCAGCAGTTTTGACGGACACAATGAGCAGTTCTTC
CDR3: CASSFDGHNEQFF

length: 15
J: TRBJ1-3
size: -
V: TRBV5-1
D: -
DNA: TGCGCCAGCAGCTTATGGACGGACGGGGGAAACACCATATATTTT
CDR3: CASSLWTDGGNTIYF

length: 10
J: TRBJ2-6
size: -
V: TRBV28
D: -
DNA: TGTGGCTCTGGGGCCAACGTCCTGACTTTC
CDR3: CGSGANVLTF

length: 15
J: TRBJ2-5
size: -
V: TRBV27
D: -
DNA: TGTGCCAGCAGTCCTGGACGCTACCTCGGGGAGACCCAGTACTTC
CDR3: CASSPGRYLGETQYF

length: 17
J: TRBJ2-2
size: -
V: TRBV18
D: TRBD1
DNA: TGTGCCAGCTCACCTACAGGGGGCCGGACCTACACCGGGGAGCTGTTTTTT
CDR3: CASSPTGGRTYTGELFF

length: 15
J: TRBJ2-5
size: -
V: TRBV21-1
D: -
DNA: TGTGCCAGCAGCAAAGCGAAGACAGGGGAAGAGACCCAGTACTTC
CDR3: CASSKAKTGEETQYF

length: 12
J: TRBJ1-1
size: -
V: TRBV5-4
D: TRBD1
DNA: TGTGCCAGCAGCCAGGACAGGGGGCTGGCTTTCTTT
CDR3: CASSQDRGLAFF

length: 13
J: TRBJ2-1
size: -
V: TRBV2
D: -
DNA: TGTGCCAGCACGGGAAGCTCCTACAATGAGCAGTTCTTC
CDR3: CASTGSSYNEQFF

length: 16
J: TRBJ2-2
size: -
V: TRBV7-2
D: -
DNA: TGTGCCAGCAGCCGATATGGACAGATGGAGACCGGGGAGCTGTTTTTT
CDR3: CASSRYGQMETGELFF

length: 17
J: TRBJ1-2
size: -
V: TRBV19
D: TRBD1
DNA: TGTGCCAGTACCAATCAAACGGACAGGAGAGCTAACTATGGCTACACCTTC
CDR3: CASTNQTDRRANYGYTF

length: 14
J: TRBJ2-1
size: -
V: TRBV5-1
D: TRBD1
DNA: TGCGCCAGCAGGGGACAGGGGAGTTACAATGAGCAGTTCTTC
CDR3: CASRGQGSYNEQFF

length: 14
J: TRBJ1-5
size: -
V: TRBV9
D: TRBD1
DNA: TGTGCCAGCAGCGTTGGACAGGGTACTCAGCCCCAGCATTTT
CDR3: CASSVGQGTQPQHF

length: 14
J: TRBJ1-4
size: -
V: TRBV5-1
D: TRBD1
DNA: TGCGCCAGCCAACTCGACAGGGGCGCTGGAAAACTGTTTTTT
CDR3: CASQLDRGAGKLFF

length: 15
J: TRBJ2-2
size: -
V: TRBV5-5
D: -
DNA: TGTGCCAGCAGCTCGGGAAGACAGCCCACCGGGGAGCTGTTTTTT
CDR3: CASSSGRQPTGELFF

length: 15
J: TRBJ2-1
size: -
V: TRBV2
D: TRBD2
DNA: TGTGCCAGCAGTGGACTAGCGGGTCTCTACAATGAGCAGTTCTTC
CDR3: CASSGLAGLYNEQFF

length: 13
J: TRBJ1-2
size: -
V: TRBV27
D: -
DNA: TGTGCCAGCGGCGGGGTCTGGGGTGGTGGCTACACCTTC
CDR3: CASGGVWGGGYTF

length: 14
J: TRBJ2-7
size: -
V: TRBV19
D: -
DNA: TGTGCCACCTCGTTAGGTGGAAGCTCCTACGAGCAGTACTTC
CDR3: CATSLGGSSYEQYF

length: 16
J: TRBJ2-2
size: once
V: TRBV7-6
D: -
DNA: TGTGCCAGCAGCTTAGAGATGGCAGGGAGGAACGGGGAGCTGTTTTTT
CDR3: CASSLEMAGRNGELFF

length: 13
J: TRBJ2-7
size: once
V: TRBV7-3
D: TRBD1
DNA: TGTGCCAGCAGTCCCGGGACAGGGGTGGCGCAGTACTTC
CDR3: CASSPGTGVAQYF

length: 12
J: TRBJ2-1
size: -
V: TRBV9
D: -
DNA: TGTGCCAGCAGCGGACTTTGGGATGAGCAGTTCTTC
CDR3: CASSGLWDEQFF

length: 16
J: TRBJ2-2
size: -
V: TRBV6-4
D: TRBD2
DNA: TGTGCCAGCAGTGACCTAGCGGGAGTTTCCACCGGGGAGCTGTTTTTT
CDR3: CASSDLAGVSTGELFF

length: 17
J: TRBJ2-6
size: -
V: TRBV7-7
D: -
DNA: TGTGCCAGCAGCGGCACAGTGCCACAAAGTCGGGCCAACGTCCTGACTTTC
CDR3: CASSGTVPQSRANVLTF

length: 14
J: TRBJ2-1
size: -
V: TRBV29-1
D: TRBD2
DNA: TGCAGCGTTGATGGGACTAGCGGGAGCAATGAGCAGTTCTTC
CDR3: CSVDGTSGSNEQFF

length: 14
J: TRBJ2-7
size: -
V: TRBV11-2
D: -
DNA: TGTGCCAGCAGCCCGACGGTCCTAAACTACGAGCAGTACTTC
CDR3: CASSPTVLNYEQYF

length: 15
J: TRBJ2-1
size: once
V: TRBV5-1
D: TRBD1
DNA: TGCGCCAGCAGCCAGGGACAGGGTCCTGGCAATGAGCAGTTCTTC
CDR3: CASSQGQGPGNEQFF

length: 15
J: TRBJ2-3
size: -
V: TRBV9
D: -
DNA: TGTGCCAGCAGCGTAGATGTGTTAGCTACAGATACGCAGTATTTT
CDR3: CASSVDVLATDTQYF